The TCR beta chain under discussion was sequenced for a study of human T cells and chemical hapten exposure. Overall study context: Skin on the upper inner arm, approximately 2 cm by approximately 2 cm in size, was sensitized with 2% DPC. Across samples, TCR yields varied, mostly owing to small differences in pooled library volumes.

Comment on this clonotype: The antigen remains undetermined.

MiXCR was run by TCRdb on the RACE reads, yielding one entry per CDR3 protein. The sample has roughly 200,000 distinct CDR3 sequences; under 25% are singletons. The time point was: patch test 3, about 24 weeks after DPC sensitization. Treatment specified: therapeutic diphenylcyclopropenone sensitization with weekly scalp DPC. The template was total RNA from unfractionated whole blood. The study, taken as a whole, reports: TCRs at a frequency above 1 in 1000 stayed unchanged with DPC sensitization.

This sequence originates from a woman between 40 and 55 years old with alopecia areata. Some clones in this sample may be carry-over from other donors' samples. Here the sequenced sample was whole blood, taken in connection with sensitization to the hapten diphenylcyclopropenone (DPC).

Here the CDR3 reads CASSSPGQGSRQFF. CDR3 coding DNA: TGTGCCAGCAGCTCTCCGGGACAGGGGTCGAGGCAGTTCTTC. The chain is built from TRBV11-2 and TRBJ2-1, with 10 bases aligning to TRBD1. CDR1 is SGHAT, CDR2 FQNNGV, per germline. After removal of 4 bases from V and 12 bases from J, the junction contained 9 bases not matched to a gene. The CDR3 spans 14 residues.